The present T cell receptor (beta chain) was sequenced within a study of T cells in Graves' hyperthyroidism and ophthalmopathy. Germline V gene lookup returns CDR1 WNHNN and CDR2 SYGVQD (reference sequence). This CDR3 comprises 12 residues. Amplification yielded TCR beta CDR3 regions, with RNA transcripts as the source. The HTBI primer set was used in a first-round RT-PCR of the TCR CDR3. Each CDR3 protein gets one entry after TCRdb re-called the multiplex PCR reads with MiXCR. The table has more than 100,000 distinct CDR3 sequences, approximately 48% seen once. The sample holds one count of this clonotype. The germline gene is not matched at one end of the junction; a read error may be the cause.

The J gene is TRBJ1-2, the V gene TRBV10-1; no clear D gene. The receptor's source is a man aged 35 to 55 with Graves' hyperthyroidism. Sequenced input: blood. The CDR3 nucleotides read TGCACCAGCCTCGAATTAGGGTATGGCTACACCTTC. This encodes CTSLELGYGYTF.